The next 16 T cell receptor beta chains were all read from a single sample in a study of blood T cell repertoires in COVID-19. Measured with immunoSEQ multiplex PCR; TCRdb has only the in-frame clones, and not every one. The sample has about 69,000 clones, 79% seen once. Sequencing input: peripheral blood. The receptors were gathered from a man aged 55-75 years with acute or convalescent COVID-19.

Only one count was recorded for this clone. The rearrangement links TRBV7-2 to TRBJ1-6, with 7 nucleotides matching TRBD1. The CDR3 is 13 amino acids. The V segment lost 4 bases and the J segment 9 bases; nucleotides outside the gene matches: 3. Per germline, CDR1 SGHTA and CDR2 FQGNSA. The CDR3 spells CASSSSGGSPLHF. CDR3 nucleotides: TGTGCCAGCAGCTCATCAGGGGGTTCACCCCTCCACTTT.

The V gene is TRBV7-3, the J gene TRBJ2-3; a weak D match, TRBD1 (6 bases). The CDR3 spans 15 residues. Trimming left V 5 bases short and J 0 bases short, with 12 bases between. In germline, CDR1 is SGHTA, CDR2 FQGTGA. CDR3 sequence: CASSPGASSTDTQYF. DNA for the CDR3: TGTGCCAGCAGCCCAGGGGCTTCTAGCACAGATACGCAGTATTTT.

This clone appeared a single time. V and J are TRBV10-3 and TRBJ1-5; a weak D match, TRBD1 (6 bases). Germline values: CDR1 ENHRY, CDR2 SYGVKD. Trimming pared 4 bases from V and 4 bases from J, leaving 20 bases between. This CDR3 is built from 17 residues. CDR3 residues: CAISGKRTDTSNQPQHF. In nucleotides, the CDR3 is TGTGCCATCAGTGGAAAACGGACAGACACTTCTAATCAGCCCCAGCATTTT.

V gene TRBV19 combines with J gene TRBJ1-5; D is unresolved. Trimming stripped 2 bases from V and 9 bases from J, with 11 bases between. This CDR3 has 13 amino acids. CDR1 and CDR2 (germline): LNHDA, SQIVND (reference sequence). CDR3 DNA: TGTGCCAGTAGTATAAACAACGGGTCGCCCCAGCATTTT. It specifies CASSINNGSPQHF. The full variable domain, rest sourced from reference TRBV19 and TRBJ1-5, is DGGITQSPKYLFRKEGQNVTLSCEQNLNHDAMYWYRQDPGQGLRLIYYSQIVNDFQKGDIAEGYSVSREKKESFPLTVTSAQKNPTAFYLCASSINNGSPQHFGDGTRLSIL.

The chain employs TRBV6-5 and TRBJ2-5; TRBD2 agrees at 9 bases. CDR1 and CDR2 (germline): MNHEY, SVGAGI. The junction had 8 bases not matched to a gene; V was cut back by 8 bases and J by 4 bases. This CDR3 contains 14 residues. This chain's CDR3 is CASRRGGGGETQYF. The CDR3 DNA is TGTGCCAGCCGCCGGGGCGGGGGGGGAGAGACCCAGTACTTC.

In its sample, this clone was seen once. The J gene is TRBJ1-1, the V gene TRBV5-6; TRBD1 is a possible D gene (6 bases). The V gene lost 7 bases and the J gene lost 0 bases, with 13 bases spanning the gap. The CDR3 consists of 14 residues. The germline gives CDR1 SGHDT, CDR2 YYEEEE. The CDR3 spells CASFRTVMNTEAFF. The DNA of the CDR3 is TGTGCCAGCTTCCGGACAGTCATGAACACTGAAGCTTTCTTT.

V and J are TRBV12-5 and TRBJ2-5; perhaps TRBD2 as D (7 bases). The CDR3 loop spans 14 amino acids. Germline V gives CDR1 LGHNT, CDR2 FRNRAP. V lost 7 bases and J lost 3, with 15 bases in between. CDR3 nucleotide sequence: TGTGCTAGTGCCCTAGGGGGGGCGGAAGAGACCCAGTACTTC. It yields the protein CASALGGAEETQYF.

This chain uses TRBV5-6 with TRBJ1-2; TRBD1 might be the D (5 bases). CDR1 is SGHDT and CDR2 is YYEEEE in the germline V gene. The CDR3 extends over 13 amino acids. The V gene lost 7 bases and the J gene lost 4 bases, with 14 bases spanning the gap. CDR3: CASAREGSYGYTF. The CDR3 nucleotides read TGTGCCAGCGCCAGGGAAGGGTCCTATGGCTACACCTTC.

The genes are TRBV7-9 and TRBJ2-7, with a possible D match to TRBD1 (5 bases). Trimming cost V 5 bases and J 1 base, with 9 bases left between them. Germline assignment: CDR1 SEHNR and CDR2 FQNEAQ (reference sequence). CDR3 length: 13 amino acids. The CDR3 DNA follows: TGTGCCAGCAGCCCCAGACAGTCCTACGAGCAGTACTTC. Translated: CASSPRQSYEQYF. Full variable domain (rest looked up from reference TRBV7-9 and TRBJ2-7): DTGVSQNPRHKITKRGQNVTFRCDPISEHNRLYWYRQTLGQGPEFLTYFQNEAQLEKSRLLSDRFSAERPKGSFSTLEIQRTEQGDSAMYLCASSPRQSYEQYFGPGTRLTVT.

The J gene is TRBJ2-1, the V gene TRBV18; possibly TRBD1 for D (5 bases). V lost 0 bases, J lost 2 bases, and 14 bases lay in between. This CDR3 comprises 17 residues. Germline-derived CDR1 and CDR2 are KGHSH and LQKENI. The CDR3 is CASSPPTGVGPYNEQFF. As DNA, the CDR3 is TGTGCCAGCTCACCACCTACAGGAGTTGGCCCCTACAATGAGCAGTTCTTC.

This rearrangement joins TRBV10-2 to TRBJ1-1, with a tentative D call TRBD1 (6 bases). V was pared by 6 bases and J by 5 bases, with 16 bases between. The CDR3 sequence is 14 residues long. Per germline, CDR1 WSHSY and CDR2 SAAADI. The CDR3 sequence is CASRDQGLGTEAFF. Here the CDR3 DNA reads TGCGCCAGCAGGGACCAGGGGTTGGGAACTGAAGCTTTCTTT.

V and J are TRBV19 and TRBJ2-5, with D possibly TRBD1 on 5 matching bases. The germline V gene encodes CDR1 LNHDA and CDR2 SQIVND (reference sequence). This CDR3 spans 14 amino acids. Trimming stripped 0 bases from V and 3 bases from J, with 8 bases between. The CDR3 DNA reads as TGTGCCAGTAGTATAGACCCAGGGAAAGAGACCCAGTACTTC. This translates into CASSIDPGKETQYF.

CDR3 DNA sequence: TGTGCCAGCAGCCCACCGGGGGGCTATGGCTACACCTTC. Translated: CASSPPGGYGYTF. This rearrangement joins TRBV7-2 to TRBJ1-2, with D tentatively TRBD1 (5 bases). Trimming pared 5 bases from V and 4 bases from J, leaving 11 bases between. The CDR3 is 13 amino acids. Per germline, CDR1 SGHTA and CDR2 FQGNSA.

The genes are TRBV15 and TRBJ1-6, with 11 bases lining up with TRBD1. This CDR3 spans 15 amino acids. Looked up from germline, CDR1 is LNHNV and CDR2 is YYDKDF (reference sequence). J was trimmed by 9 bases and V by 2 bases; bases with no gene match: 3. The CDR3 loop reads CATSRTGQGGSPLHF. DNA for the CDR3: TGTGCCACCAGCAGAACGGGACAGGGGGGTTCACCCCTCCACTTT.

J is TRBJ1-5 and V is TRBV4-1, with 7 bases that match TRBD1. CDR1 and CDR2 from the germline V gene are MGHRA and YSYEKL. The J segment lost 5 bases and the V segment lost 3 bases, leaving 7 bases of the junction unmatched. The CDR3 loop spans 15 amino acids. DNA of the CDR3: TGCGCCAGCAGCCAGATGGACAGGATGGATCAGCCCCAGCATTTT. Translation gives CASSQMDRMDQPQHF.

The sample holds a few counts of this clone. The J gene is TRBJ1-1, the V gene TRBV18, with a weak D call TRBD1 (5 bases). Trimming pared 0 bases from V and 0 bases from J, leaving 14 bases between. Germline V gene sequence: CDR1 KGHSH, CDR2 LQKENI. The length of the CDR3 is 17 residues. CDR3 in amino acids: CASSPPRRGGMNTEAFF. Here the CDR3 DNA reads TGTGCCAGCTCACCACCGAGGCGGGGCGGGATGAACACTGAAGCTTTCTTT.